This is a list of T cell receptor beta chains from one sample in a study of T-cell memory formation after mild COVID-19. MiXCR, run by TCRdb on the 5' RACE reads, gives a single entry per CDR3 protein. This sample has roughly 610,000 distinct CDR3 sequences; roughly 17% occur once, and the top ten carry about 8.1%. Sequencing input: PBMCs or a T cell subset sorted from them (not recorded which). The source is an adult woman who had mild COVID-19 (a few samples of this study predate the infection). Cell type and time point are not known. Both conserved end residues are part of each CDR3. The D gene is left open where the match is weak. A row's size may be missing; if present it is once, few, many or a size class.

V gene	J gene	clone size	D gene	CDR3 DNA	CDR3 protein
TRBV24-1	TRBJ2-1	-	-	TGTGCCACCAAGGGTAGAGGAGGGAATGAGCAGTTCTTC	CATKGRGGNEQFF
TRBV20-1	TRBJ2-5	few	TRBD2	TGCAGTGCATTCCCCGGGACTAGCGGGAGAGGGTATACAGAGACCCAGTACTTC	CSAFPGTSGRGYTETQYF
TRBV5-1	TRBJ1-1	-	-	TGCGCCAGCAGCTTGACTGCAGGTAGTCGCACTGAAGCTTTCTTT	CASSLTAGSRTEAFF
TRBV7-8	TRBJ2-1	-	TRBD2	TGTGCCAGCAGCTTAGTCCTCGGCGGGGGGGTTGAGCAGTTCTTC	CASSLVLGGGVEQFF
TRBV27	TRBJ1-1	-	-	TGTGCCAGCAGCAGGAGAGGACTCTTCCCGAGGGCTTTCTTT	CASSRRGLFPRAFF
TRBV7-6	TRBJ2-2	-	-	TGTGCCAGCAGCTTAAATGCGGGATCGAACACCGGGGAGCTGTTTTTT	CASSLNAGSNTGELFF
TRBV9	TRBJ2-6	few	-	TGTGCCAGCAGCGTAGCGTCTGGGGCCAACGTCCTGACTTTC	CASSVASGANVLTF
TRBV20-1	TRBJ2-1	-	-	TGCAGTGCGTTGACAGAAAATTATTCCTACAATGAGCAGTTCTTC	CSALTENYSYNEQFF
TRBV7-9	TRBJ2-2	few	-	TGTGCCAGCAGTCGGTCAGGAGAAAGGACCGGGGAGCTGTTTTTT	CASSRSGERTGELFF
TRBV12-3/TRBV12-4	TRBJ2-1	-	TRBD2	TGTGCCAGCAGTTTAAGGCGGGAGCGGGGGGGCAATGAGCAGTTCTTC	CASSLRRERGGNEQFF
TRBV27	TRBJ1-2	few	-	TGTGCCAGCAGAGAGGGGATGAGGGGCTACACCTTC	CASREGMRGYTF
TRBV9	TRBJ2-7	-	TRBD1	TGTGCCAGCAGCGTAGGGACAGGGTCTGGCGACGAGCAGTACTTC	CASSVGTGSGDEQYF
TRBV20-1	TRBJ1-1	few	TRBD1	TGCAACCCGCTTGAGGACAGGGGGCAAGCTTTCTTT	CNPLEDRGQAFF
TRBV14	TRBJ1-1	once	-	TGTGCCAGCAGCCTGGGGTTTGTCACTGAAGCTTTCTTT	CASSLGFVTEAFF
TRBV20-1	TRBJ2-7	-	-	TGCAGTGCTCTTACGACAGGGACTATCTCCTACGAGCAGTACTTC	CSALTTGTISYEQYF
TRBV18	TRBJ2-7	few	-	TGTGCCAGCTCACCGTTACAGCAGTCCTACGAGCAGTACTTC	CASSPLQQSYEQYF
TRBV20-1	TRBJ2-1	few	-	TGCAGTGCAGGGAGGGGGCCACTCTACAATGAGCAGTTCTTC	CSAGRGPLYNEQFF
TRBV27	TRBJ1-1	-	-	TGTGCCAGCCGAGACCTAACAGGGTATAACACTGAAGCTTTCTTT	CASRDLTGYNTEAFF
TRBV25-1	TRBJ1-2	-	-	TGTGCCAGCAGTGAATCCCCCCGGCAGGCCCTGGACTCTAACTATGGCTACACCTTC	CASSESPRQALDSNYGYTF
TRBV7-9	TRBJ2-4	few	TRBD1	TGTGCCAGCAGCTTATTAGGGACAGGTCCCGCCAAAAACATTCAGTACTTC	CASSLLGTGPAKNIQYF
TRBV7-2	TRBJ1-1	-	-	TGTGCCAGCAGCAAAATACAGGGCATGAACACTGAAGCTTTCTTT	CASSKIQGMNTEAFF
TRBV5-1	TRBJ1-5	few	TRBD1	TGCGCCAGCCGGCTCGGGACAGGCAGTAATCAGCCCCAGCATTTT	CASRLGTGSNQPQHF
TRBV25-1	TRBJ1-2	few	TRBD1	TGTGCCAGCAGTGAAGTGGACAGGGCTGACGGGGGCTACACCTTC	CASSEVDRADGGYTF